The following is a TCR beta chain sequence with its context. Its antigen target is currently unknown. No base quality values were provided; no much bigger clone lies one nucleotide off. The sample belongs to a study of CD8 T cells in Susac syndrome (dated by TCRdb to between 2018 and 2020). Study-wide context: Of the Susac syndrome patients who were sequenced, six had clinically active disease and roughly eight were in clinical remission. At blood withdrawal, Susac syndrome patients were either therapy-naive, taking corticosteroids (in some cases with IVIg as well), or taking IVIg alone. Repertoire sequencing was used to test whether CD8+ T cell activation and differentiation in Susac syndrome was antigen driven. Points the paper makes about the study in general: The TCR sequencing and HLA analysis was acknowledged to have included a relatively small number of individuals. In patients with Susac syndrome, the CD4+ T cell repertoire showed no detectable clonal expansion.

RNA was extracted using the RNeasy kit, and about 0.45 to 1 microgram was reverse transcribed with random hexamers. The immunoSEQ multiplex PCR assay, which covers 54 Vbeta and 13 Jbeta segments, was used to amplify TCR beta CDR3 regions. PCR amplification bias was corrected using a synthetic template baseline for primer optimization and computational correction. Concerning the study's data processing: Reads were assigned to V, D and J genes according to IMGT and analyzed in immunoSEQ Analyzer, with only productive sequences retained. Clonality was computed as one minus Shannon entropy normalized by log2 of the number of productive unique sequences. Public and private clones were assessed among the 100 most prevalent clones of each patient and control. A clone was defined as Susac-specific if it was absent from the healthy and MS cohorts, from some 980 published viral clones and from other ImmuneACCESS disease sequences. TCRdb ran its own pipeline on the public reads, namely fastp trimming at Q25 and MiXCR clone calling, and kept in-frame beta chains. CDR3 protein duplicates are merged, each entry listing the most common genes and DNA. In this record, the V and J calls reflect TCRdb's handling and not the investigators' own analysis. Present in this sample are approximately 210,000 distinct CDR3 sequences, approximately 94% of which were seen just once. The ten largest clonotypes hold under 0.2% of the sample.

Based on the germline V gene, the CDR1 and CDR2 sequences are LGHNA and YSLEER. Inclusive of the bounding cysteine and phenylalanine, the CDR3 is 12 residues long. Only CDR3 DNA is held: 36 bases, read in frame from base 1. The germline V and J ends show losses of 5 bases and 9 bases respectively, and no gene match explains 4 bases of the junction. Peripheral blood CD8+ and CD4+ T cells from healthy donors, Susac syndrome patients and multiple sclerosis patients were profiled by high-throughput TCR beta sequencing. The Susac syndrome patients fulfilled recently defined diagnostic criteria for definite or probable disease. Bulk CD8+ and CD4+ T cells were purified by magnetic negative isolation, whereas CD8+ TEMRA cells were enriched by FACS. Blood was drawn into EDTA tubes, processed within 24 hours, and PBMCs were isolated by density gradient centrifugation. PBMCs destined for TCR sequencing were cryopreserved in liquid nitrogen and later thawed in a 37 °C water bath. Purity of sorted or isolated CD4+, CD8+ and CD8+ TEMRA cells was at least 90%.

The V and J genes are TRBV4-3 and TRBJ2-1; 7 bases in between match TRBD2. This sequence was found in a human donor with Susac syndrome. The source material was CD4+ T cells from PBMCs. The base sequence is TGCGCCAGCAGCGTATGGGAGGGTGAGCAGTTCTTC. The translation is CASSVWEGEQFF.